This T cell receptor (beta chain) was identified during a study of blood T cell repertoires in COVID-19. Study-level information: Samples of COVID-19 (acute and convalescent) were obtained from the United States, Italy and Spain. From T cells, B-cell-depleted T cells, or PBMCs came the material, which was cDNA or gDNA.

This CDR3 has 15 residues. CDR1 is SGHVS and CDR2 is FNYEAQ in the germline V gene. Trimming removed 1 base from V and 7 bases from J; junction bases left unmatched: 10. How the authors handled the data: Nucleated cell counts were estimated from reference gene primer amplification. Repertoires were generated with immunoSEQ multiplex PCR, while TCRdb's copy carries only in-frame clones and drops some. That table supplies the V and J calls and clone size; D and trimming were determined from the DNA. Among 300,000 or so clones listed, around 92% were seen once. The J gene is TRBJ2-7, the V gene TRBV7-6; TRBD1 aligns across 7 bases. Material for sequencing was peripheral blood. This receptor was identified in a man aged 18 to 35 who had recovered from COVID-19. Here the CDR3 DNA reads TGTGCCAGCAGCTTAGGGACAGGTCGTTTAGGGGAGCAGTACTTC. It translates to CASSLGTGRLGEQYF.